This paragraph reports one T cell receptor beta chain. CDR1 and CDR2 from the germline V gene are SGHTA and FQGTGA. The V and J ends lost 5 bases and 1 base, in that order; junction bases with no gene match: 4. The CDR3 is made up of 16 amino acids. The data stem from a study of cytomegalovirus exposure and HLA in healthy donors. The PCR made use of 60 Vbeta and 13 Jbeta primers. The data were produced by immunoSEQ multiplex PCR, yet TCRdb's version contains in-frame clones alone and is incomplete. This repertoire shows around 140,000 clones, roughly 80% found once; its top ten account for under 2%. The TCR was taken from a female donor in good health and CMV-seronegative. Input material: PBMCs. The rearrangement joins TRBV7-3 to TRBJ2-2, with TRBD2 matching over 10 bases. Here the CDR3 reads CASSMGLALNTGELFF. The CDR3, as DNA: TGTGCCAGCAGCATGGGACTAGCGTTGAACACCGGGGAGCTGTTTTTT.